This TCR beta chain came from a study of blood T cells in healthy people across ages. Study-level results: With naive T cell percentage, TCR beta diversity showed a strong correlation. Older individuals had lower TCR beta diversity per million T cells (the decline was roughly linear).

A note on this clonotype: Antigen specificity is unknown.

Using a J-beta primer mix together with a sample-barcoded 5' primer, a second PCR was run for 7 to 11 cycles. Carrying 12 random nucleotides, a template-switch adaptor labeled each individual cDNA molecule. Each CDR3 protein gets one entry after TCRdb re-called the 5' RACE reads with MiXCR. The sample holds 450,000 to 650,000 distinct CDR3 sequences; around 24% are singletons and the top ten take around 10%. CDR1 and CDR2 from the germline V gene are SGHTA and FQGTGA. The CDR3 loop spans 13 amino acids. Trimming took 5 bases from V and 5 from J, leaving 9 bases between them. The same data also went into a second study, on T cells of mothers and their children. That work adds: Every mother supplied over 8.5 million TCR beta CDR3 reads and every child approximately 2.8 million.

The V and J genes are TRBV7-3 and TRBJ1-4; D call uncertain. Sequencing used blood. The source of this sequence is a boy between 5 and 17 years old in good health. CDR3 sequence: CASSLRPNEKLFF. The CDR3 DNA follows: TGTGCCAGCAGCCTAAGACCGAATGAAAAACTGTTTTTT.